These 10 T cell receptor beta chains share one sample of origin, sequenced in a study of regulatory T cells in long-lasting Graves disease. Described time point: newly diagnosed GD, antithyroid drugs for less than 3 months. Scientists built the TCR library using RNA that was extracted from PBMCs. To make TCR beta libraries, researchers used iRepertoire HTBI primers and Arm-PCR of CDR3 regions. MiXCR, applied by TCRdb to the multiplex PCR reads, yields one record per CDR3 protein. This sample has about half a million distinct CDR3 sequences, with about 12% found just once. The data were also submitted as part of a second study, on T cells in Graves' hyperthyroidism and ophthalmopathy.

Sequencing used peripheral blood mononuclear cells (PBMCs), obtained at new diagnosis, from a patient treated with antithyroid drugs. Every receptor here comes from a woman in her thirties with Graves disease.

This clonotype showed up many times. The rearrangement links TRBV6-2 or TRBV6-3 to TRBJ1-6, with no clear D. The CDR3 runs to 14 residues. Germline V gives CDR1 MNHEY, CDR2 SVGEGT. Trimming took 5 bases from V and 7 from J, leaving 12 bases between them. CDR3 sequence: CASSPLGYNSPLHF. The CDR3 nucleotides read TGTGCCAGCAGTCCCCTTGGGTACAATTCACCCCTCCACTTT.

This clonotype has just a few counts. The chain couples TRBV20-1 to TRBJ2-2; D possibly uses TRBD1 or TRBD2 (5 bases each). Germline CDR1 is DFQATT and CDR2 is SNEGSKA (reference sequence). The CDR3 runs 16 residues. Trimming took off 2 bases at V and 1 base at J, with 14 bases between the two ends. The DNA for the CDR3 is TGCAGTGCTAGACCCCGGGACCGACTGAACACCGGGGAGCTGTTTTTT. Translation gives CSARPRDRLNTGELFF.

This clonotype was counted between two and nine times. The rearrangement links TRBV28 to TRBJ1-4, with TRBD1 as a possible D gene (5 bases). Trimming took 6 bases from V and 6 from J, leaving 14 bases between them. Germline V gene lookup returns CDR1 MDHEN and CDR2 SYDVKM. The CDR3 length is 14 residues. Written as DNA, the CDR3 is TGTGCCAGCAGACCCGGACATACCTATGAAAAACTGTTTTTT. As protein: CASRPGHTYEKLFF.

This clonotype occurred many times. The V and J genes are TRBV14 and TRBJ1-1, with 7 positions matching TRBD1. Per the germline V gene, CDR1 is SGHDN and CDR2 is FVKESK. CDR3 length equals 15 residues. The junction had 7 bases not matched to a gene; V was cut back by 2 bases and J by 4 bases. The CDR3 is CASSQIQGITTEAFF. The CDR3 DNA reads TGTGCCAGCAGCCAAATACAGGGGATTACCACTGAAGCTTTCTTT.

This clonotype was counted ten times or more. The chain couples TRBV20-1 to TRBJ2-1; 11 bases agree with TRBD2. In germline, CDR1 is DFQATT, CDR2 SNEGSKA (reference sequence). The CDR3 contains 17 residues. The V segment lost 3 bases and the J segment 8 bases; nucleotides outside the gene matches: 15. The CDR3 here is CSARGRLAGGFLDEQFF. CDR3 nucleotide sequence: TGCAGTGCTAGGGGCAGGCTAGCGGGAGGATTTTTAGATGAGCAGTTCTTC.

The CDR3 bases are TGTGCCATCAACGCGGGGGACGAGACCTACGAGCAGTACTTC. Protein: CAINAGDETYEQYF. The chain employs TRBV10-3 and TRBJ2-7, with 7 bases fitting TRBD2. Germline V CDR1 and CDR2: ENHRY, SYGVKD. V was pared by 7 bases and J by 2 bases, with 8 bases of the junction left unmatched. The length of the CDR3 is 14 residues.

The chain recombines TRBV19 with TRBJ2-1; no firm D call. The germline V and J ends were trimmed by 4 bases and 0 bases, with 10 bases remaining between them. The CDR3 contains 15 residues. Per the germline V gene, CDR1 is LNHDA and CDR2 is SQIVND (reference sequence). The CDR3 region is CASSNVPSSYNEQFF. The CDR3 DNA reads TGTGCCAGTAGTAACGTCCCGAGCTCCTACAATGAGCAGTTCTTC.

This clonotype showed up many times. V gene TRBV30 combines with J gene TRBJ1-2; TRBD1 agrees at 7 bases. The CDR3 covers 13 residues. V gave up 3 bases and J gave up 3 bases; unmatched junction bases: 4. In germline, CDR1 is GTSNPN, CDR2 SVGIG (reference sequence). Here the CDR3 reads CAWRLQGHYGYTF. The CDR3 DNA reads TGTGCCTGGAGATTACAGGGGCACTATGGCTACACCTTC.

The sample holds many counts of this clonotype. This chain uses TRBV2 with TRBJ2-2; no definite D call. Germline-derived CDR1 and CDR2 are SNHLY and FYNNEI. The CDR3 sequence is 13 residues long. Trimming took off 1 base at V and 5 bases at J, with 5 bases between the two ends. In DNA form, the CDR3 reads TGTGCCAGCAGTGAAGTATTTACCGGGGAGCTGTTTTTT. It specifies CASSEVFTGELFF. Filled out from reference TRBV2 and TRBJ2-2, the complete variable domain reads EPEVTQTPSHQVTQMGQEVILRCVPISNHLYFYWYRQILGQKVEFLVSFYNNEISEKSEIFDDQFSVERPDGSNFTLKIRSTKLEDSAMYFCASSEVFTGELFFGEGSRLTVL.

This clonotype appeared many times. CDR3 protein: CASSPLGTGIAGYTF. CDR3 in DNA: TGTGCCAGCTCACCGCTAGGGACAGGCATTGCTGGCTACACCTTC. The chain uses TRBV18 and TRBJ1-2; 8 bases match TRBD1. V shed 3 bases and J 7 bases; nucleotides not matched to a gene: 10. The CDR3 totals 15 residues. The V gene's germline CDR1 is KGHSH and CDR2 LQKENI.